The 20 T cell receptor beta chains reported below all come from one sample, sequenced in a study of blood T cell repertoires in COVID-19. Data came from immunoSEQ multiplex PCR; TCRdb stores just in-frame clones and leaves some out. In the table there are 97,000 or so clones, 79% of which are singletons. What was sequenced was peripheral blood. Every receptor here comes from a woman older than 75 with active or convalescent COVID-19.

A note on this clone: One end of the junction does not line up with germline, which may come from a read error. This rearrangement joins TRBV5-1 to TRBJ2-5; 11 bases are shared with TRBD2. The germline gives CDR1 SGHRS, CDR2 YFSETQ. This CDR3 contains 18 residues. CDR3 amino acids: CASSADPGTSGLLETQYF. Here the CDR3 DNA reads TGTGCCAGCAGCGCTGACCCCGGGACTAGCGGTCTGTTGGAGACCCAGTACTTC.

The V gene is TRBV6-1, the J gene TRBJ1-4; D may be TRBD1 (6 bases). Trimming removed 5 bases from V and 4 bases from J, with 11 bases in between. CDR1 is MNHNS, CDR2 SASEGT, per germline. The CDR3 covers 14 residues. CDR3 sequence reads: CASSSQGNNEKLFF. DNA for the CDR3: TGTGCCAGCAGTTCCCAGGGGAATAATGAAAAACTGTTTTTT.

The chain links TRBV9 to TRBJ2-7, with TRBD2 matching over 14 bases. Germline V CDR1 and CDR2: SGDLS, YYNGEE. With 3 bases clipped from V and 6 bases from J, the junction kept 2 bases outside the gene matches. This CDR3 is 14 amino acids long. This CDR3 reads CASSEGLAGVEQYF. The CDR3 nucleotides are TGTGCCAGCAGCGAGGGACTAGCGGGAGTCGAGCAGTACTTC.

CDR3 coding DNA: TGTGCCAGCAGCTGGGACAGGGGACCTTATAGGGAGCAGTTCTTC. Translating it yields CASSWDRGPYREQFF. This sequence joins TRBV5-6 and TRBJ2-1, with TRBD1 identical over 10 bases. This CDR3 region has 15 residues. Germline V CDR1 and CDR2: SGHDT, YYEEEE. Trimming took 3 bases from V and 10 from J; bases not matched to a gene: 10.

The DNA of the CDR3 is TGTGCCAGCAGCTTAGCTTCAGGGACTAGCGGGAGCAGCACAGATACGCAGTATTTT. Encoded protein: CASSLASGTSGSSTDTQYF. The chain has TRBV7-9 and TRBJ2-3, with 14 positions matching TRBD2. CDR3 length: 19 amino acids. The V segment lost 0 bases and the J segment 0 bases; nucleotides outside the gene matches: 5. Germline V gene sequence: CDR1 SEHNR, CDR2 FQNEAQ (reference sequence).

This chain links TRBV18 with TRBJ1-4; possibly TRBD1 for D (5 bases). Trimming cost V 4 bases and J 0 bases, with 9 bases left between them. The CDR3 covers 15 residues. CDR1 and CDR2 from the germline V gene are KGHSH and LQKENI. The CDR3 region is CASSRSQATNEKLFF. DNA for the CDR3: TGTGCCAGCTCACGTTCACAGGCAACTAATGAAAAACTGTTTTTT.

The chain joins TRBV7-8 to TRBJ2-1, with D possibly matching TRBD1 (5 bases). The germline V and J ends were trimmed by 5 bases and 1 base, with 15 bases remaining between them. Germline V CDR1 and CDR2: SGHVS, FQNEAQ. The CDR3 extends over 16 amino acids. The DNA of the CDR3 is TGTGCCAGCAGCCGAATCGACAGATCATCCTACAATGAGCAGTTCTTC. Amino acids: CASSRIDRSSYNEQFF.

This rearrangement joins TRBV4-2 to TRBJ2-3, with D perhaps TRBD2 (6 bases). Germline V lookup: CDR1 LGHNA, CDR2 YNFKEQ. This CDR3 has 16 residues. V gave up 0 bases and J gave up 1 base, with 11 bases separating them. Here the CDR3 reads CASSQETSPRTDTQYF. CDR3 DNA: TGTGCCAGCAGCCAAGAAACTAGCCCTCGCACAGATACGCAGTATTTT.

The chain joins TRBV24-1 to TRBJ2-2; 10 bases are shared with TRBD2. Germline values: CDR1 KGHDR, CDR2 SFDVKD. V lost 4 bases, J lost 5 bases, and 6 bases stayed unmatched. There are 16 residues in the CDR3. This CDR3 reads CATSDRTSGATGELFF. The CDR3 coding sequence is TGTGCCACCAGTGACCGGACTAGCGGAGCGACCGGGGAGCTGTTTTTT.

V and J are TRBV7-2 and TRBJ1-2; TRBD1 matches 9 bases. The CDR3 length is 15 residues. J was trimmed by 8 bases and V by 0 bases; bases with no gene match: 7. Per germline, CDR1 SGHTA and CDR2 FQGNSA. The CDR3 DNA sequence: TGTGCCAGCAGCTTAGCGAGGGGACAGGGCGGCGGCTACACCTTC. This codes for CASSLARGQGGGYTF.

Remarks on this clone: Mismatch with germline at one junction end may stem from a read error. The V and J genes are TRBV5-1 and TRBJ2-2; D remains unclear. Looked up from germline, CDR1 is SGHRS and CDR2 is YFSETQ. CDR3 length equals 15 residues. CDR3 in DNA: TGTGCCAGCAGCTTGGCCGCTAGGAGAACCGGGGAGCTGTTTTTT. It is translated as CASSLAARRTGELFF.

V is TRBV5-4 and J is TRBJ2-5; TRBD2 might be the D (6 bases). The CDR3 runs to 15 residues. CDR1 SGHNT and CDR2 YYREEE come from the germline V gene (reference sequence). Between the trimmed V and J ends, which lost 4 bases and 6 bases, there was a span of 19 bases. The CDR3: CASSPPEGSGKTQYF. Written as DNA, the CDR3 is TGTGCCAGCAGCCCCCCCGAGGGTAGCGGTAAGACCCAGTACTTC.

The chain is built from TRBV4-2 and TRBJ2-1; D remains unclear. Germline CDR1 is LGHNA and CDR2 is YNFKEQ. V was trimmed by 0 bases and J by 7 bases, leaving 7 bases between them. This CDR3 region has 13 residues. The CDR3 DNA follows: TGTGCCAGCAGCCAAGAAGGCGGAAATGAGCAGTTCTTC. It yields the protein CASSQEGGNEQFF.

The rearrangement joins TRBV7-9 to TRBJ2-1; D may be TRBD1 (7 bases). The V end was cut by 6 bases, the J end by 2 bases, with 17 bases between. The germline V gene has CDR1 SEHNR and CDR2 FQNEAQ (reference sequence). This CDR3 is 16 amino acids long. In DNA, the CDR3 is TGTGCCAGCAGGTCGTCTGGAGGGACAGCCTACAATGAGCAGTTCTTC. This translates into CASRSSGGTAYNEQFF. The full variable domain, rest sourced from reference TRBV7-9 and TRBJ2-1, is DTGVSQNPRHKITKRGQNVTFRCDPISEHNRLYWYRQTLGQGPEFLTYFQNEAQLEKSRLLSDRFSAERPKGSFSTLEIQRTEQGDSAMYLCASRSSGGTAYNEQFFGPGTRLTVL.

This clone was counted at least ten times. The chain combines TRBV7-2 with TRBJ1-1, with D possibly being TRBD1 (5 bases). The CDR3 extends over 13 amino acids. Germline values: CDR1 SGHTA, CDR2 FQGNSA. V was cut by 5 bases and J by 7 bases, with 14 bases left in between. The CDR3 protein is CASSQVGAFEAFF. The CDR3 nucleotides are TGTGCCAGCAGCCAAGTAGGGGCCTTTGAAGCTTTCTTT.

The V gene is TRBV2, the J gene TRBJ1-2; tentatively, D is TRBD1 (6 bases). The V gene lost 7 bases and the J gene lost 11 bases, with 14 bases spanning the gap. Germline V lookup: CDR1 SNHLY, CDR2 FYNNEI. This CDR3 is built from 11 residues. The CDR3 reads CASMRGYLYTF. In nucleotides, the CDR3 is TGTGCCAGCATGAGGGGGTATTTATACACCTTC.

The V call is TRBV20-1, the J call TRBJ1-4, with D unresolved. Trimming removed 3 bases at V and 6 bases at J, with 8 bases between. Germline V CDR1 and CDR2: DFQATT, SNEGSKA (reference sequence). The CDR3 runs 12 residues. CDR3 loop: CSASLRYEKLFF. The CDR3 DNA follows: TGCAGTGCTAGTCTCCGTTATGAAAAACTGTTTTTT.

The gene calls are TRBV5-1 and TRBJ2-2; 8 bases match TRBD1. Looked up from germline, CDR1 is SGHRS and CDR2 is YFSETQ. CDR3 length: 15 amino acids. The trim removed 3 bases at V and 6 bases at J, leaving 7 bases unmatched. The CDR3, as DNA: TGCGCCAGCAGCTCCACAGGGGGTGGCTCCGGGGAGCTGTTTTTT. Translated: CASSSTGGGSGELFF. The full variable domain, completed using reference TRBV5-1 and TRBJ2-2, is KAGVTQTPRYLIKTRGQQVTLSCSPISGHRSVSWYQQTPGQGLQFLFEYFSETQRNKGNFPGRFSGRQFSNSRSEMNVSTLELGDSALYLCASSSTGGGSGELFFGEGSRLTVL.

The CDR3 nucleotides read TGTGCCAGCAGTGAACAGGGGGTGGGGGAGCAGTACTTC. It encodes CASSEQGVGEQYF. The rearrangement links TRBV2 to TRBJ2-7, with 7 bases identical to TRBD1. The CDR3 totals 13 residues. In germline, CDR1 is SNHLY, CDR2 FYNNEI. The junction had 5 bases not matched to a gene; V was cut back by 2 bases and J by 7 bases.

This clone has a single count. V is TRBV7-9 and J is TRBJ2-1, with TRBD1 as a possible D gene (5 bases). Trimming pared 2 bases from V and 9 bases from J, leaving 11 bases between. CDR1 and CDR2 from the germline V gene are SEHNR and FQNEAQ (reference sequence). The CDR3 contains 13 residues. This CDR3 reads CASSLQGTVEQFF. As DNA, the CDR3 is TGTGCCAGCAGCTTACAGGGTACGGTTGAGCAGTTCTTC.